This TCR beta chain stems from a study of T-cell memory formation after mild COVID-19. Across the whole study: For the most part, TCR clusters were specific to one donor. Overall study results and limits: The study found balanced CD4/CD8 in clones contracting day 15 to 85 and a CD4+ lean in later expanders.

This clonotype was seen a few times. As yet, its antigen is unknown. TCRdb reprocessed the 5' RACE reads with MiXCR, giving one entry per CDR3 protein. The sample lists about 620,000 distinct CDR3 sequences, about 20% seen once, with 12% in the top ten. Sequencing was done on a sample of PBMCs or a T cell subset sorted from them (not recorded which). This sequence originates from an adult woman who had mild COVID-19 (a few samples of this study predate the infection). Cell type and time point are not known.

CDR3 coding DNA: TGCAGTGCTAACAGTTTCCAAGAGACCCAGTACTTC. It encodes CSANSFQETQYF. This chain uses TRBV20-1 with TRBJ2-5, with unresolved D. CDR3 size: 12 residues. Trimming took off 4 bases at V and 1 base at J, with 7 bases between the two ends. The germline gives CDR1 DFQATT, CDR2 SNEGSKA (reference sequence).